The TCR beta chain under discussion was sequenced for a study of cytomegalovirus exposure and HLA in healthy donors. General study results and limits: A later examination showed that TCR association rates differed by HLA locus, with DRB1 most and HLA-C fewest. The study flagged roughly 160 TCR beta chains as cytomegalovirus-associated.

It was with 60 Vbeta and 13 Jbeta primers that the PCR ran. Original processing methods: About 9.9 million shared chains were among roughly 81 million unique TCR beta chains counted in a later analysis. Here immunoSEQ multiplex PCR was the method, and the copy in TCRdb shows in-frame clones only, minus some. That table is the source of V, J and clone size, and D and trimming were worked out from the DNA. This sample has around 84,000 clones, with 60% to 80% found just once. Of note for this clone: Its antigen remains unidentified.

There are 12 residues in the CDR3. CDR1 SNHLY and CDR2 FYNNEI come from the germline V gene. The sample was PBMCs. The TCR sequence derives from a man between 45 and 60 years old in good health and CMV-seronegative. The chain links TRBV2 to TRBJ2-5; D uncertain. The assigned J gene may be wrong: the sequence end matches TRBJ2-7 better. CDR3 coding DNA: TGTGCCAGCAGGAGCGATCGCTACGAGCAGTACTTC. Translated, it gives CASRSDRYEQYF.